These T cell receptor beta chains were read from a single sample in a study of memory CD4+ T cells and cytomegalovirus serostatus. Assay: immunoSEQ multiplex PCR; the TCRdb copy retains only in-frame clones and omits some. The table has tens of thousands of clones, around 74% seen once. The sample comprised memory CD4+ T cells from blood. These receptors were collected from an adult in good health and CMV-seronegative. Some clones in this sample may be carry-over from other donors' samples. Each CDR3 is given with its conserved first and last residue. D genes are given only for firm matches. Clone size, where shown, is once, few, many, or a class for clones that have expanded.

>TRBV10-1|NA|TRBJ1-1|NA
CASSIGSAGNTEAFF
TGCGCCAGCAGTATCGGAAGTGCCGGGAACACTGAAGCTTTCTTT
>TRBV20-1|NA|TRBJ2-7|NA
CSAVQNHEQYF
TGCAGTGCTGTTCAGAACCACGAGCAGTACTTC
>TRBV21-1|NA|TRBJ1-2|NA
CASSKGSQGANGYTF
TGTGCCAGCAGCAAGGGGAGCCAGGGGGCTAATGGCTACACCTTC
>TRBV7-9|NA|TRBJ2-1|NA
CASSLSYSNEQFF
TGTGCCAGCAGCTTATCGTACAGCAATGAGCAGTTCTTC
>TRBV7-9|NA|TRBJ1-1|NA
CASSLGTEAFF
TGTGCCAGCAGCTTAGGAACTGAAGCTTTCTTT
>TRBV2|TRBD1|TRBJ1-1|NA
CASRDRGFYNTEAFF
TGTGCCAGCAGGGACAGGGGCTTTTATAACACTGAAGCTTTCTTT
>TRBV7-9|NA|TRBJ2-5|NA
CASSIETQYF
TGTGCCAGCAGCATAGAGACCCAGTACTTC
>TRBV10-3|TRBD2|TRBJ2-2|NA
CAISESRAGTHTGELFF
TGTGCCATCAGTGAGTCAAGAGCGGGGACGCACACCGGGGAGCTGTTTTTT
>TRBV30|NA|TRBJ1-4|NA
CAWSVQVYEKLFF
TGTGCCTGGAGTGTACAGGTTTATGAAAAACTGTTTTTT
>TRBV6-1|NA|TRBJ2-5|NA
CASSPTAGGTETQYF
TGTGCCAGCAGTCCCACCGCAGGGGGGACGGAGACCCAGTACTTC
>TRBV30|NA|TRBJ1-2|NA
CAWSVPGLGGYTF
TGTGCCTGGAGTGTACCGGGGTTGGGGGGCTACACCTTC
>TRBV7-9|TRBD2|TRBJ2-3|NA
CASSSVIISGGHTDTQYF
TGTGCCAGCAGCTCCGTGATCATTAGCGGGGGGCACACAGATACGCAGTATTTT
>TRBV6-5|NA|TRBJ1-3|few
CASSLGGRGNTIYF
TGTGCCAGCAGTCTAGGGGGACGTGGAAACACCATATATTTT
>TRBV4-3|TRBD2|TRBJ2-3|once
CASSQEIFSGGGRDTQYF
TGCGCCAGCAGCCAAGAAATTTTTAGCGGGGGGGGTAGAGATACGCAGTATTTT
>TRBV5-1|TRBD2|TRBJ2-5|NA
CASSLEAGGPSETQYF
TGCGCCAGCAGCTTGGAAGCGGGGGGGCCATCAGAGACCCAGTACTTC
>TRBV2|NA|TRBJ1-1|NA
CASSEGYTVNTEAFF
TGTGCCAGCAGTGAAGGATACACGGTCAACACTGAAGCTTTCTTT
>TRBV28|NA|TRBJ2-7|NA
CASFKQGLRHEQYF
TGTGCCAGCTTCAAACAGGGCCTGAGGCACGAGCAGTACTTC
>TRBV7-9|TRBD1|TRBJ2-3|NA
CAGGRGRTDTQYF
TGTGCCGGGGGCAGGGGGCGTACAGATACGCAGTATTTT
>TRBV18|NA|TRBJ1-5|once
CASSPHREQPQHF
TGTGCCAGCTCACCACACAGGGAACAGCCCCAGCATTTT
>TRBV11-2|TRBD1|TRBJ2-7|NA
CASSFSFGTGDYEQYF
TGTGCCAGCAGCTTTTCGTTTGGGACAGGGGACTACGAGCAGTACTTC
>TRBV25-1|TRBD1|TRBJ2-2|NA
CASSRGQGANTGELFF
TGTGCCAGCAGTAGGGGCCAGGGGGCGAACACCGGGGAGCTGTTTTTT
>TRBV5-1|NA|TRBJ2-7|once
CASSFRGVSYEQYF
TGCGCCAGCAGCTTCCGCGGGGTGTCCTACGAGCAGTACTTC
>TRBV18|TRBD1|TRBJ1-1|NA
CASSRDSANTEAFF
TGTGCCAGCTCACGGGACAGCGCTAACACTGAAGCTTTCTTT
>TRBV15|NA|TRBJ1-2|once
CATRGLGIGGYTF
TGTGCCACCCGTGGGCTGGGGATAGGAGGCTACACCTTC
>TRBV5-6|NA|TRBJ1-2|NA
CASSSTDGSLYGYTF
TGTGCCAGCAGCTCGACGGACGGAAGCTTATATGGCTACACCTTC
>TRBV18|NA|TRBJ2-1|NA
CASSRTGEQFF
TGTGCCAGCTCTCGGACTGGGGAGCAGTTCTTC
>TRBV27|TRBD1|TRBJ2-2|once
CASKGQGLTGELFF
TGTGCCAGCAAGGGACAGGGGCTAACCGGGGAGCTGTTTTTT
>TRBV10-3|TRBD2|TRBJ2-1|NA
CAISELAGGYNEQFF
TGTGCCATCAGTGAGTTAGCGGGGGGTTACAATGAGCAGTTCTTC
>TRBV5-1|TRBD2|TRBJ2-5|once
CASSIVLGGNQETQYF
TGCGCCAGCAGCATTGTGCTCGGGGGGAACCAAGAGACCCAGTACTTC
>TRBV9|NA|TRBJ1-1|NA
CASSVVGGGTHDVYTEAFF
TGTGCCAGCAGCGTAGTAGGAGGGGGGACCCATGATGTTTACACTGAAGCTTTCTTT
>TRBV27|NA|TRBJ1-1|NA
CASSLRRETEAFF
TGTGCCAGCAGCCTCCGAAGGGAGACTGAAGCTTTCTTT
>TRBV29-1|NA|TRBJ2-5|NA
CSVTGGRGGRFQETQYF
TGCAGCGTTACCGGCGGGCGGGGTGGGAGATTCCAAGAGACCCAGTACTTC
>TRBV7-9|NA|TRBJ2-6|few
CASSLDSGASGANVLTF
TGTGCCAGCAGCTTAGATTCAGGGGCCTCTGGGGCCAACGTCCTGACTTTC
>TRBV30|NA|TRBJ1-5|few
CAWSPDSNQPQHF
TGTGCCTGGAGCCCCGATAGCAATCAGCCCCAGCATTTT
>TRBV4-3|NA|TRBJ1-4|NA
CASSQEAAATNEKLFF
TGCGCCAGCAGCCAAGAAGCAGCAGCAACTAATGAAAAACTGTTTTTT
>TRBV6-1|NA|TRBJ1-6|NA
CASSGDNSPLHF
TGTGCCAGCAGTGGAGACAATTCACCCCTCCACTTT
>TRBV6-5|TRBD2|TRBJ2-5|few
CASRLADQETQYF
TGTGCCAGTCGACTAGCGGATCAAGAGACCCAGTACTTC
>TRBV29-1|NA|TRBJ1-1|NA
CSAPIREKDTEAFF
TGCAGCGCACCTATCAGGGAGAAGGACACTGAAGCTTTCTTT
>TRBV30|TRBD1|TRBJ2-3|NA
CAWRGGPRGDTQYF
TGTGCCTGGAGGGGCGGACCCAGGGGGGATACGCAGTATTTT
>TRBV19|NA|TRBJ1-2|NA
CASEAAPGSLGGYTF
TGTGCCAGCGAGGCAGCACCGGGATCGTTGGGTGGCTACACCTTC
>TRBV28|NA|TRBJ1-2|NA
CASSLQGNYGYTF
TGTGCCAGCAGTTTACAGGGTAACTATGGCTACACCTTC
>TRBV5-6|NA|TRBJ1-1|NA
CASSLDGGMNTEAFF
TGTGCCAGCAGCTTGGATGGGGGAATGAACACTGAAGCTTTCTTT
>TRBV28|NA|TRBJ1-1|NA
CASSLLVGTEAFF
TGTGCCAGCAGTTTATTGGTAGGGACTGAAGCTTTCTTT
>TRBV5-4|NA|TRBJ2-7|NA
CASSSSRSSIYEQYF
TGTGCCAGCAGCTCCTCGCGGAGTTCAATCTACGAGCAGTACTTC
>TRBV7-2|NA|TRBJ1-1|NA
CASSSDVTNTEAFF
TGTGCCAGCAGCTCCGACGTAACGAACACTGAAGCTTTCTTT
>TRBV7-7|NA|TRBJ2-3|NA
CASSLGGGTERYF
TGTGCTAGCAGCTTAGGTGGGGGGACGGAGCGGTATTTT
>TRBV6-1|NA|TRBJ1-1|NA
CASSELLGEGSEAFF
TGTGCCAGCAGTGAATTATTGGGGGAAGGGTCTGAAGCTTTCTTT
>TRBV2|TRBD1|TRBJ1-5|NA
CASSDRGPFSNQPQHF
TGTGCCAGCAGTGACAGGGGGCCATTTAGCAATCAGCCCCAGCATTTT
>TRBV7-8|NA|TRBJ1-6|NA
CASRMTDSTYNSPLHF
TGTGCCAGCCGTATGACAGACTCTACCTATAATTCACCCCTCCACTTT
>TRBV27|NA|TRBJ1-5|once
CASSLGRGNQPQHF
TGTGCCAGCAGTTTGGGGAGGGGCAATCAGCCCCAGCATTTT
>TRBV19|TRBD2|TRBJ2-2|NA
CASSIASGGAGELFF
TGTGCCAGTAGTATAGCGAGCGGGGGGGCCGGGGAGCTGTTTTTT
>TRBV13|NA|TRBJ2-1|NA
CASSRTGSGSYNEQFF
TGTGCCAGCAGCCGGACGGGTTCAGGTTCCTACAATGAGCAGTTCTTC